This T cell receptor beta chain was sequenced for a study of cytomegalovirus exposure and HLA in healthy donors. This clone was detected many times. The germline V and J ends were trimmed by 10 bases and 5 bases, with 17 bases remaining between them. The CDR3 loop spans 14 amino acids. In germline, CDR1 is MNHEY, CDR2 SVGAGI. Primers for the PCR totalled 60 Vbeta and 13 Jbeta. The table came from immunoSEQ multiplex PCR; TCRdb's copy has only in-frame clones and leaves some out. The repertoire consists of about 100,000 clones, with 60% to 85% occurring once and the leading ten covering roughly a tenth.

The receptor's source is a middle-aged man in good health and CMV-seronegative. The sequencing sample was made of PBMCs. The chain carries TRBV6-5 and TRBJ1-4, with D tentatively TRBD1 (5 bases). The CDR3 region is CATKDAGWNEKLFF. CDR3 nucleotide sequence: TGTGCCACTAAGGACGCAGGGTGGAATGAAAAACTGTTTTTT.